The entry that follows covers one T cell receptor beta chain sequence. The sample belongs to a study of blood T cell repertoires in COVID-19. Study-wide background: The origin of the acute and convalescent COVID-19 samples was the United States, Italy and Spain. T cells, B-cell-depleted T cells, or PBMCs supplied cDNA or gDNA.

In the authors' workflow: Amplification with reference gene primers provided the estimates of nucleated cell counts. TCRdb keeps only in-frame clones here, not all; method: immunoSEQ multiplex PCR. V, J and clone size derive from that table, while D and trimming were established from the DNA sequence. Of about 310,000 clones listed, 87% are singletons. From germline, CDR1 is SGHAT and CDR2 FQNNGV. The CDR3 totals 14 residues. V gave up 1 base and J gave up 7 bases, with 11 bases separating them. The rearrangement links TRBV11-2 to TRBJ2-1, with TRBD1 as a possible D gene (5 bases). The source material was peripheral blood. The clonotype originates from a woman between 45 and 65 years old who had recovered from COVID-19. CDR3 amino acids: CASSLVGVGNEQFF. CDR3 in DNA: TGTGCCAGCAGCTTAGTAGGGGTAGGGAATGAGCAGTTCTTC.